The T cell receptor (beta chain) under discussion was sequenced for a study of blood T cell repertoires in COVID-19. Clones were sequenced by immunoSEQ multiplex PCR, and TCRdb holds only the in-frame ones, with some missing. The table records 70,000 or so clones, more than 75% of them present only once. This clone was counted only a few times. This CDR3 is built from 13 residues. Germline CDR1 SQVTM, CDR2 ANQGSEA. Trimming took off 6 bases at V and 2 bases at J, with 11 bases between the two ends. The genes are TRBV29-1 and TRBJ1-5; D not resolved. The TCR comes from a woman aged 18-35 years with acute or convalescent COVID-19. Sequenced: peripheral blood. The CDR3 nucleotides are TGCAGCGTAGCCGAGGGTCGCAATCAGCCCCAGCATTTT. This codes for CSVAEGRNQPQHF.